The source of this T cell receptor (beta chain) is a study of T-cell reconstitution after alpha-beta-depleted transplantation in children. The TCRbeta library was prepared with unique molecular identifiers. TCRdb processed the PCR reads anew with MiXCR; each CDR3 protein has one entry. The data hold a few hundred thousand distinct CDR3 sequences, with about 9.4% observed a single time. Ten or more counts support this clonotype. Its antigen is not known. Overall study findings and caveats: From newly produced T cells came most of the T-cell counts and diversity one year after transplant.

Germline assignment: CDR1 MDHEN and CDR2 SYDVKM. The CDR3 extends over 17 amino acids. The trim removed 7 bases at V and 5 bases at J, leaving 18 bases unmatched. The genes are TRBV28 and TRBJ2-7; 9 bases are shared with TRBD2. This TCR was sampled from a boy younger than two with acute myeloid leukemia, due to receive a stem cell transplant. The input for sequencing was PBMCs, taken before TCRalphabeta/CD19-depleted stem cell transplant. The CDR3 region has the DNA TGTGCCAGCACCCCCCCTGGGATGCGGGAGGGCATACACGAGCAGTACTTC. It translates to CASTPPGMREGIHEQYF.